This T cell receptor (beta chain) originates from a study of persistence of HIV-infected CD4 T cells. CDR3 length equals 13 residues. In germline, CDR1 is MDHEN, CDR2 SYDVKM. V lost 7 bases and J 2 bases, leaving 10 bases between the germline ends. The immunoSEQ assay was version 4, run in survey mode. The protocol was immunoSEQ multiplex PCR, while the TCRdb copy is restricted to in-frame clones and leaves out a portion. The sample holds 13,000 or so clones, 66% seen once. The stimulus was an HIV-1 Gag 15-mer peptide pool, about 1 ug/peptide/mL. Responding CD4+ T cells were sorted by upregulation of both CD40 ligand and CD69. Donors had undetectable plasma HIV-1 RNA, under 50 copies/mL, for 4+ years. Stimulated PBMCs had first been depleted of CD8+ T cells. Findings and caveats of the study: CMV- and Gag-responding cells had lower TCRbeta richness than CD3/CD28-responding cells. Degenerate expanded CDR3beta sequences were enriched among CMV- and Gag-responding cells.

As regards this clone: Its target is unknown.

The chain combines TRBV28 with TRBJ2-3; D is perhaps TRBD1 or TRBD2 (6 bases each). This TCR came from an adult man with HIV who was CMV-seropositive. Sequencing was performed on CD4+ T cells sorted from PBMCs after 18-hour stimulation, taken from a patient who received antiretroviral therapy. The CDR3 protein is CASKGGYTDTQYF. For the CDR3, the DNA is TGTGCCAGCAAAGGGGGGTACACAGATACGCAGTATTTT.